This paragraph reports one T cell receptor (beta chain). The data stem from a study of blood T cell repertoires in COVID-19. On the study more broadly: PBMCs, B-cell-depleted T cells, or T cells were the source of the cDNA or gDNA that made up the material.

In the original workflow: Amplifying reference gene primers gave estimates of nucleated cell counts. Assay used: immunoSEQ multiplex PCR; TCRdb lists only in-frame clones, some missing. V and J calls and clone size come straight from that table; D and trimming were deduced from the DNA. The sample has about 340,000 clones, 80% to 90% seen once. CDR1 MDHEN and CDR2 SYDVKM come from the germline V gene. J gave up 5 bases and V 6 bases, and 10 bases lay outside the gene matches. The CDR3 has 15 amino acids. The chain has TRBV28 and TRBJ2-7; 10 nucleotides agree with TRBD1. This TCR derives from a young man with active or convalescent COVID-19. Specimen: peripheral blood. DNA of the CDR3: TGTGCCAGCAGATCCCGGGACAGGGGTACCCACGAGCAGTACTTC. Its protein is CASRSRDRGTHEQYF.